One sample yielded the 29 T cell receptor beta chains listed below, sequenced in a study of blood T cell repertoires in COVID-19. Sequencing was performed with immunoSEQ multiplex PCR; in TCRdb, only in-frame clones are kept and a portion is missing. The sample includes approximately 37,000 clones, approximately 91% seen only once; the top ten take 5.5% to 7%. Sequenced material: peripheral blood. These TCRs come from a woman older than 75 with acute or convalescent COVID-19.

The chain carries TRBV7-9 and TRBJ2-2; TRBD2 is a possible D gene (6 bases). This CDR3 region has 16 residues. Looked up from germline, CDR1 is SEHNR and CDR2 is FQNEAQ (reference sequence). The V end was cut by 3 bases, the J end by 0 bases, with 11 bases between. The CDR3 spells CASSLMGLPNTGELFF. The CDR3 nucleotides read TGTGCCAGCAGCTTGATGGGACTTCCGAACACCGGGGAGCTGTTTTTT.

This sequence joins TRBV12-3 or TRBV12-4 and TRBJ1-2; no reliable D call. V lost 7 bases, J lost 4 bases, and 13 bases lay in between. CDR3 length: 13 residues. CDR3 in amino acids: CASKPGRTYGYTF. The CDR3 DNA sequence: TGTGCCAGCAAGCCCGGGAGGACCTATGGCTACACCTTC.

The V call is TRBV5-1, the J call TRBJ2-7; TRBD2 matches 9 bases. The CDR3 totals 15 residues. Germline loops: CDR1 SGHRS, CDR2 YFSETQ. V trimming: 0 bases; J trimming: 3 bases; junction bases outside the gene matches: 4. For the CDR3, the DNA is TGCGCCAGCAGCTTGGCGGGCGGGGGGGGCTACGAGCAGTACTTC. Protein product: CASSLAGGGGYEQYF.

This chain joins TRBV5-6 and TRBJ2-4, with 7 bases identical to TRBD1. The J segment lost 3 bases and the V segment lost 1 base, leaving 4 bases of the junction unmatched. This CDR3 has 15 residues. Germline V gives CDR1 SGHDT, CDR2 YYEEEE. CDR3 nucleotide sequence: TGTGCCAGCAGCTTGAAGGCAGGGGGCAAAAACATTCAGTACTTC. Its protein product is CASSLKAGGKNIQYF.

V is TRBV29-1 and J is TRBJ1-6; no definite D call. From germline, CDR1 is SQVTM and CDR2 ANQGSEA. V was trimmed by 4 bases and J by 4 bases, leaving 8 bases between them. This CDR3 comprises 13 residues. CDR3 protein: CSVAGGYNSPLHF. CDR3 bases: TGCAGCGTTGCCGGCGGTTATAATTCACCCCTCCACTTT.

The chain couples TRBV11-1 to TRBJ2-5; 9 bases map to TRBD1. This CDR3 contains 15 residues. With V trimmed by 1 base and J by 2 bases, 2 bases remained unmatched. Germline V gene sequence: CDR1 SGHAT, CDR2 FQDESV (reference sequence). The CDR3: CASSLDRGPQETQYF. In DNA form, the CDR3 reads TGTGCCAGCAGCTTAGACAGGGGGCCTCAAGAGACCCAGTACTTC.

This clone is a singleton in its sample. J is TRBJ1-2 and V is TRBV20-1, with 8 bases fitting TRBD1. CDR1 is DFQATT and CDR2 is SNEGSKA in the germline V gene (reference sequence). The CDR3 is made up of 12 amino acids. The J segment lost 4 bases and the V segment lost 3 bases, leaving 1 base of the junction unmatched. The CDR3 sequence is CSASDRGYGYTF. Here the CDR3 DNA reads TGCAGTGCTAGTGACAGGGGCTATGGCTACACCTTC.

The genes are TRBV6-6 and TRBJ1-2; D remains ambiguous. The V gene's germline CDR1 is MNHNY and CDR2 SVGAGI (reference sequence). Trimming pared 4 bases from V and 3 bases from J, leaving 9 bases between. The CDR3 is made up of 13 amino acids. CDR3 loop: CASSLDWDYGYTF. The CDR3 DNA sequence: TGTGCCAGCAGTTTAGACTGGGACTATGGCTACACCTTC.

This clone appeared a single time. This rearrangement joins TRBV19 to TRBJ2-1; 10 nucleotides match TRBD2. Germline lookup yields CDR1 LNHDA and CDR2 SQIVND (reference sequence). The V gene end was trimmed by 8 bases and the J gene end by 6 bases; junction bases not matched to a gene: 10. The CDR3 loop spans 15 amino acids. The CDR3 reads CASAKGLALGNEQFF. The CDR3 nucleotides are TGTGCCAGTGCCAAGGGACTAGCGTTAGGCAATGAGCAGTTCTTC.

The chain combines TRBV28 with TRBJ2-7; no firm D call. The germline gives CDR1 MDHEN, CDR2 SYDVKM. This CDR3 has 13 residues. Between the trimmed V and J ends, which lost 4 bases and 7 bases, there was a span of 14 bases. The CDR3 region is CASSSHPRLEQYF. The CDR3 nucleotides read TGTGCCAGCAGTTCCCACCCTCGACTGGAGCAGTACTTC.

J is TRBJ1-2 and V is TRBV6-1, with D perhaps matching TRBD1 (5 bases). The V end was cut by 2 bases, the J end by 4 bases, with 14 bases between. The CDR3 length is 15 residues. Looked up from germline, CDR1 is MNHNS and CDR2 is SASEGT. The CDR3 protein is CASSESGGRGYGYTF. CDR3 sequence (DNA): TGTGCCAGCAGTGAATCGGGGGGAAGGGGCTATGGCTACACCTTC.

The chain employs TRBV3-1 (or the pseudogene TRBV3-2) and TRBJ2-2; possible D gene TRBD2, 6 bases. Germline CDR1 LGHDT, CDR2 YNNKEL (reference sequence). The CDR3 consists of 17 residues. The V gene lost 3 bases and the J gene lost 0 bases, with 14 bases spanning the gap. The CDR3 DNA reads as TGTGCCAGCAGCCAGGTTGGCCCGGGGGCGAACACCGGGGAGCTGTTTTTT. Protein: CASSQVGPGANTGELFF.

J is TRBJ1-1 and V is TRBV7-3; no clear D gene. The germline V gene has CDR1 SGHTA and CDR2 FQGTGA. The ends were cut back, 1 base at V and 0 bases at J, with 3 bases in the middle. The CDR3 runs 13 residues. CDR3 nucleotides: TGTGCCAGCAGCTTAAGTATGAACACTGAAGCTTTCTTT. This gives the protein CASSLSMNTEAFF.

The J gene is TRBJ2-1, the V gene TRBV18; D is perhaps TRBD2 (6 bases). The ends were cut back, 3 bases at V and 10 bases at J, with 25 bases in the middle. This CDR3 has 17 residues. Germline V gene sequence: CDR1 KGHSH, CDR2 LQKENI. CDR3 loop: CASSPSQDSGRLKEQFF. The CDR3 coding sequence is TGTGCCAGCTCACCCAGCCAGGATTCAGGGAGGCTAAAGGAGCAGTTCTTC.

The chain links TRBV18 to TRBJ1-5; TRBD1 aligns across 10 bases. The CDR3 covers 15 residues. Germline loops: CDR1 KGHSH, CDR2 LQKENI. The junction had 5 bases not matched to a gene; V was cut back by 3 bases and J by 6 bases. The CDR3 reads CASSPGQGRSQPQHF. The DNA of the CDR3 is TGTGCCAGCTCACCGGGACAGGGGCGAAGTCAGCCCCAGCATTTT.

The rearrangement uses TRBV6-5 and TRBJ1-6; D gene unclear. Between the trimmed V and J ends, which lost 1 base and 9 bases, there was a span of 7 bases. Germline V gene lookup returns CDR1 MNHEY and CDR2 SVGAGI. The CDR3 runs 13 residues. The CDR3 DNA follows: TGTGCCAGCAGTTACTTCGACACTTCACCCCTCCACTTT. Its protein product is CASSYFDTSPLHF.

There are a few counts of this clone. The CDR3 loop reads CASSHIGDQNTEAFF. As DNA, the CDR3 is TGTGCCAGCAGCCATATTGGAGACCAGAACACTGAAGCTTTCTTT. The rearrangement uses TRBV4-2 and TRBJ1-1; D not resolved. The V gene's germline CDR1 is LGHNA and CDR2 YNFKEQ. CDR3 length equals 15 residues. V lost 3 bases and J lost 1, with 12 bases in between.

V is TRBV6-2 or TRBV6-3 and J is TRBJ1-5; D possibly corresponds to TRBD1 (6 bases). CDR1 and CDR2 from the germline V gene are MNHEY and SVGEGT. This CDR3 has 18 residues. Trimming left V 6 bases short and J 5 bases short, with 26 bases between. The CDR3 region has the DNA TGTGCCAGCAGCCCCCGTCTGACCTGGGGGCGCGCGGATCAGCCCCAGCATTTT. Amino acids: CASSPRLTWGRADQPQHF.

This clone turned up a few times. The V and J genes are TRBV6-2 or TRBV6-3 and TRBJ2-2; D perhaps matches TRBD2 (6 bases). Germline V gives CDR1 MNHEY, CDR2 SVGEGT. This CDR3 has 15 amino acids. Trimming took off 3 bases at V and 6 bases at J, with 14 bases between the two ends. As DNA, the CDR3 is TGTGCCAGCAGTTATTTACTAGCCTGGGCCGGGGAGCTGTTTTTT. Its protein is CASSYLLAWAGELFF.

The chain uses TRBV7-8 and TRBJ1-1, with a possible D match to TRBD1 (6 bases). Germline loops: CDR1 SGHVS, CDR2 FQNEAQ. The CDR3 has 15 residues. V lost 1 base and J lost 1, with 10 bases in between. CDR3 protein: CASSLVVTGNTEAFF. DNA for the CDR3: TGTGCCAGCAGCTTAGTCGTGACAGGGAACACTGAAGCTTTCTTT.

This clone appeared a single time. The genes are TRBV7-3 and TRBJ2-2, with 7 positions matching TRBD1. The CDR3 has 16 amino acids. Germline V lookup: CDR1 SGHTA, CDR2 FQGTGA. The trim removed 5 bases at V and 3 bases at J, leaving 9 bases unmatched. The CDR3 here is CASSPQGGRYTGELFF. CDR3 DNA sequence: TGTGCCAGCAGCCCCCAAGGGGGCCGATACACCGGGGAGCTGTTTTTT.

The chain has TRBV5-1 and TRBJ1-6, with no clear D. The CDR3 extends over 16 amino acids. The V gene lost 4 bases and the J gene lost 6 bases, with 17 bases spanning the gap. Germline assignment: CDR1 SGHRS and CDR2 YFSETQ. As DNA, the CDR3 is TGCGCCAGCAGCCCAGACTCGGCTCCCGGTAATTCACCCCTCCACTTT. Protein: CASSPDSAPGNSPLHF.

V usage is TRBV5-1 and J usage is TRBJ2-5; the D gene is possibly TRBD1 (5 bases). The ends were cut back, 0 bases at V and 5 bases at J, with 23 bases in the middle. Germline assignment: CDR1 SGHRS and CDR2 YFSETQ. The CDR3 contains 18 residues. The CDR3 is CASSLARAISSVRETQYF. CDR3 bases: TGCGCCAGCAGCTTGGCCAGGGCTATCTCCTCGGTTCGGGAGACCCAGTACTTC.

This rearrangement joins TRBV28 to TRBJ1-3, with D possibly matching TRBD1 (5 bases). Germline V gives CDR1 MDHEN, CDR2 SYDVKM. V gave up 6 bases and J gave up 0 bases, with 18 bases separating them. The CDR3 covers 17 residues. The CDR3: CASSNNPWGFSGNTIYF. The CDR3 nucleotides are TGTGCCAGCAGCAACAATCCATGGGGCTTCTCTGGAAACACCATATATTTT.

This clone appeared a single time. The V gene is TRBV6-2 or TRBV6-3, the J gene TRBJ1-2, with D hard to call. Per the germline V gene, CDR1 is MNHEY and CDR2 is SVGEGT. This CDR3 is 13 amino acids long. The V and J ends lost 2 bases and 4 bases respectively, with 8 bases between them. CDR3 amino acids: CASSYSKRYGYTF. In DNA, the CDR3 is TGTGCCAGCAGTTACAGTAAGCGCTATGGCTACACCTTC.

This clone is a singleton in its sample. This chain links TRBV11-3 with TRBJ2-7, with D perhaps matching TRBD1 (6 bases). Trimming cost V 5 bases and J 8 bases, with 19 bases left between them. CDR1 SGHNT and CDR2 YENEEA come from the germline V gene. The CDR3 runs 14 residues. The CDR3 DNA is TGTGCCAGCAGCCCTTCCGGGACACGGCTAAAGCAGTACTTC. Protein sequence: CASSPSGTRLKQYF.

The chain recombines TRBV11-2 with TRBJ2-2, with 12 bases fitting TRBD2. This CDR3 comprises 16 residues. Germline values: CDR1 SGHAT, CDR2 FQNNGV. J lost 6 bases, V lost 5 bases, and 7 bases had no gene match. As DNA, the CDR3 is TGTGCCAGCAGCCGTGCTAGCGGGGGGGCATCCGGGGAGCTGTTTTTT. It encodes CASSRASGGASGELFF.

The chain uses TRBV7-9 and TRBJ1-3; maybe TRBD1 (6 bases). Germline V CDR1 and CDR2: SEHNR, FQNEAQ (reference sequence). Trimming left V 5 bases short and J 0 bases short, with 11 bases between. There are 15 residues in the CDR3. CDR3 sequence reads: CASSLTGYSGNTIYF. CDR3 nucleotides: TGTGCCAGCAGCCTTACAGGGTACTCTGGAAACACCATATATTTT.

DNA of the CDR3: TGTGCCAGCTCACCATCCCCAGGGTCCCACGAGCAGTACTTC. This gives the protein CASSPSPGSHEQYF. The chain combines TRBV18 with TRBJ2-7; D is possibly TRBD1 (5 bases). CDR1 and CDR2 from the germline V gene are KGHSH and LQKENI. Trimming removed 2 bases from V and 5 bases from J, with 13 bases in between. The CDR3 contains 14 residues.